The table lists the clone carrying this T cell receptor (beta chain) with a few counts. This sample was taken from a study of human T cells and chemical hapten exposure. About the study: TCR yields per sample varied mostly from small pooled library volume differences.

Time point in this sample: patch test 3, about 24 weeks after DPC sensitization. Specified treatment: therapeutic diphenylcyclopropenone sensitization with weekly scalp DPC. The total RNA was obtained from whole blood that was not fractionated. This CDR3 comprises 14 residues. From germline, CDR1 is SQVTM and CDR2 ANQGSEA. Trimming took 5 bases from V and 7 from J; bases not matched to a gene: 12. TCRdb independently ran MiXCR on the RACE reads; one entry per CDR3 protein. The sample records under 200,000 distinct CDR3 sequences, about a quarter being singletons. The input for sequencing was whole blood, taken in connection with sensitization to the hapten diphenylcyclopropenone (DPC). The TCR originated in a woman aged 18-35 years with alopecia areata. Some clones in this sample may be carry-over from other donors' samples. The genes are TRBV29-1 and TRBJ2-3; 7 bases map to TRBD1. CDR3 sequence (DNA): TGCAGCGTTTTCCTTAGACAGGGCTTGTATACGCAGTATTTT. It codes for CSVFLRQGLYTQYF.